The source of this TCR beta chain is a study of T cells in women clearing cervical HPV infection. About the research overall: Cases: HPV16-related CIN3 or worse on histology, 2 invasive cancers. Control women cleared a single incident HPV16 infection within 12 months.

This CDR3 region has 14 residues. CDR1 is LNHDA and CDR2 is SQIVND in the germline V gene (reference sequence). With respect to this clone: Its antigen is unknown. The read ends 3 residues shy of where the CDR3 ends; the end is completed using the germline J gene.

This table comes from immunoSEQ multiplex PCR, and its TCRdb copy is limited to in-frame clones, with some not included. The sample table includes more than 25,000 clones. Study-level points and caveats: Controls had more TRBV6-7 (approximately 0.15%) than cases (roughly 0.11%).

V gene TRBV19 combines with J gene TRBJ1-2; 9 nucleotides agree with TRBD1. What was sequenced was blood buffy coat. The clonotype comes from a woman aged 18 to 75 with a cervical HPV16 infection that either progressed to CIN3+ or cleared (not recorded which). CDR3 DNA, as far as it was read: TGTGCCAGTAGTACTTGGGACAGGGCCTACGAC. Its protein is CASSTWDRAYD. The CDR3 in full is CASSTWDRAYDYTF.